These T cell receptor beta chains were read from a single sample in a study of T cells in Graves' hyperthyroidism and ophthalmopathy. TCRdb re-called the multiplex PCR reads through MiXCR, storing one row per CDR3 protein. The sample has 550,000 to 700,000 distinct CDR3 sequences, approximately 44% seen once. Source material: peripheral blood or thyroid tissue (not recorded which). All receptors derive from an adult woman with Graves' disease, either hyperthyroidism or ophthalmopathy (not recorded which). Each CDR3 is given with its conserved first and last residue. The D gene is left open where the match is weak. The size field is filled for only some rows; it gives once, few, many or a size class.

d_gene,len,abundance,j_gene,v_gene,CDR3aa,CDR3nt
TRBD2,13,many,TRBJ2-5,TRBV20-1,CSAPGTSSETQYF,TGCAGTGCACCCGGGACTAGCAGTGAGACCCAGTACTTC
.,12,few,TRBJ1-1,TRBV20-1,CSARNTPSEAFF,TGCAGTGCTAGAAATACCCCGTCTGAAGCTTTCTTT
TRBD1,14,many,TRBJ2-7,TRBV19,CASSILTGGGEQYF,TGTGCCAGTAGTATACTGACAGGGGGCGGCGAGCAGTACTTC
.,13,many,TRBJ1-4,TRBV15,CATSRAVFEGLFF,TGTGCCACCAGCAGAGCCGTGTTTGAAGGACTGTTTTTT
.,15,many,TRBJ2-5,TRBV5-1,CASSLYSTTEETQYF,TGCGCCAGCAGCTTGTATTCCACAACGGAAGAGACCCAGTACTTC
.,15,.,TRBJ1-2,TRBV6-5,CAISYSRRLWDGYTF,TGTGCCATCAGTTACTCGAGACGTCTCTGGGACGGCTACACCTTC
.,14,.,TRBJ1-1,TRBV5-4,CASSLAVINTEAFF,TGTGCCAGCAGCTTGGCGGTCATCAACACTGAAGCTTTCTTT
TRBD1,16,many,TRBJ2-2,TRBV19,CATRQGQYSNTGELFF,TGTGCCACCCGACAGGGGCAATATTCGAACACCGGGGAGCTGTTTTTT
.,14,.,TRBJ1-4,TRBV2,CASSPSWTNEKLFF,TGTGCCAGCAGCCCTTCATGGACTAACGAAAAACTGTTTTTT
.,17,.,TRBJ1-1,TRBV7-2,CASSLRPPTGEKTEAFF,TGTGCCAGCAGCTTAAGACCCCCCACCGGGGAAAAGACTGAAGCTTTCTTT
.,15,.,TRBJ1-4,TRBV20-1,CSARGSRSGTEKLFF,TGCAGTGCTAGAGGGTCTAGATCTGGCACTGAAAAACTGTTTTTT
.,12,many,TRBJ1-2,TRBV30,CAWSLVTYGYTF,TGTGCCTGGAGCCTCGTGACGTATGGCTACACCTTC
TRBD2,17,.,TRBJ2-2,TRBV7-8,CASSQDFLAENTGELFF,TGTGCCAGCAGCCAAGATTTCCTAGCGGAAAACACCGGGGAGCTGTTTTTT
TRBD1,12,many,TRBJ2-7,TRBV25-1,CALLDRAYEQYF,TGTGCCCTCTTGGACAGGGCCTACGAGCAGTACTTC
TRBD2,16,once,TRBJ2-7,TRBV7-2,CASSYPRLAGDYEQYF,TGTGCCAGCAGTTACCCGAGACTAGCGGGTGACTACGAGCAGTACTTC
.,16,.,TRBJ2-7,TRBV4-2,CASSPDRQLSTNEQYF,TGTGCCAGCAGCCCAGATCGACAGCTGTCCACCAACGAGCAGTACTTC
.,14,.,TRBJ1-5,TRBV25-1,CASSELGFNQPQHF,TGTGCCAGCAGTGAATTGGGGTTCAATCAGCCCCAGCATTTT
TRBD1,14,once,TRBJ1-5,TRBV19,CASSANRGHQPQHF,TGTGCCAGTAGTGCGAACAGGGGTCATCAGCCCCAGCATTTT
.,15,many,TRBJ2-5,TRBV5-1,CASSLGGGRMETQYF,TGCGCCAGCAGCTTGGGGGGCGGTAGGATGGAGACCCAGTACTTC
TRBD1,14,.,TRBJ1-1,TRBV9,CASSARGTVDEAFF,TGTGCCAGCAGCGCGCGCGGGACAGTAGATGAAGCTTTCTTT
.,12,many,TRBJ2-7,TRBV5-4,CASSSVSGEQYF,TGTGCCAGCAGTTCCGTTTCGGGCGAGCAGTACTTC
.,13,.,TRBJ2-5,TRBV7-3,CASSLINGQPQYF,TGTGCCAGCAGCTTAATTAACGGTCAGCCCCAGTACTTC
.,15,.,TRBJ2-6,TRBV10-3,CAISEGGGFSAVLTF,TGTGCCATCAGTGAGGGGGGAGGATTTTCTGCCGTCCTGACTTTC
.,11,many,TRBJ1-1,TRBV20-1,CSASRLTEAFF,TGCAGTGCTAGCCGTTTAACTGAAGCTTTCTTT
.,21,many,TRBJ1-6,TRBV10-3,CATGQGATQTRRLPYNSPLHF,TGTGCCACCGGTCAGGGCGCCACTCAAACCCGCAGATTACCCTATAATTCACCCCTCCACTTT
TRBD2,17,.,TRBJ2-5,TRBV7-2,CASSSPGLAGGQETQYF,TGTGCCAGCAGCTCCCCTGGACTAGCGGGAGGACAAGAGACCCAGTACTTC
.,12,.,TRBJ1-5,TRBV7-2,CASSQGVQPQHF,TGTGCCAGCAGCCAGGGAGTTCAGCCCCAGCATTTT
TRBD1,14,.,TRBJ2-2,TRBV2,CATRDRMNTGELFF,TGTGCCACCAGGGACAGAATGAACACCGGGGAGCTGTTTTTT
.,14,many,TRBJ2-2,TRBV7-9,CASSHTGRTGELFF,TGTGCCAGCAGCCATACAGGGCGCACCGGGGAGCTGTTTTTT
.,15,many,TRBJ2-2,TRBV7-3,CASSIRASNTGELFF,TGTGCCAGCAGCATTAGGGCATCGAACACCGGGGAGCTGTTTTTT
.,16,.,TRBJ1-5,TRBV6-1,CASSPTGTEGWETQHF,TGTGCCAGCAGCCCCACCGGGACGGAAGGCTGGGAGACCCAGCATTTT
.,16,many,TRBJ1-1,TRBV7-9,CASSPPTDPLNTEAFF,TGTGCCAGCAGCCCACCTACGGACCCCTTGAACACTGAAGCTTTCTTT
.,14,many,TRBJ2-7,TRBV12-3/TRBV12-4,CASSFSLPAYEQYF,TGTGCCAGCAGTTTCTCATTACCTGCCTACGAGCAGTACTTC
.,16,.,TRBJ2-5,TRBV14,CASSRRGIAVQETQYF,TGTGCCAGCAGCCGAAGGGGGATAGCGGTACAAGAGACCCAGTACTTC
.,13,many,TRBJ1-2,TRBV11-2,CASAPGREYGYTF,TGTGCCAGCGCCCCAGGAAGGGAGTATGGCTACACCTTC
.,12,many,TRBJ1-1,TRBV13,CASSSGVTEAFF,TGTGCCAGCAGTTCGGGAGTCACTGAAGCTTTCTTT
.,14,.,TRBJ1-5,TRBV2,CASSSSGRALTQHF,TGTGCCAGCAGTTCTAGCGGGAGGGCTCTGACCCAGCATTTT
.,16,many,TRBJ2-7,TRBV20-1,CSASPSRLAKSYEQYF,TGCAGTGCTAGCCCCAGTCGCCTAGCGAAATCCTACGAGCAGTACTTC
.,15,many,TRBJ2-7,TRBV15,CATSSPLVGIHEQYF,TGTGCCACCAGCAGCCCCCTTGTTGGCATCCACGAGCAGTACTTC
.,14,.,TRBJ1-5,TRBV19,CATQPVNSNQPQHF,TGTGCCACTCAGCCGGTAAATAGCAATCAGCCCCAGCATTTT
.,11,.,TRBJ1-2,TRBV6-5,CASGSDHGYTF,TGTGCCAGCGGTTCCGACCATGGCTACACCTTC
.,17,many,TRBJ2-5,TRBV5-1,CASSFRLGLQGRETQYF,TGCGCCAGCAGCTTTCGCCTCGGCTTACAGGGAAGAGAGACCCAGTACTTC
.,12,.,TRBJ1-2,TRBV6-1,CASSDGVIGYTF,TGTGCCAGCAGTGACGGGGTGATCGGCTACACCTTC